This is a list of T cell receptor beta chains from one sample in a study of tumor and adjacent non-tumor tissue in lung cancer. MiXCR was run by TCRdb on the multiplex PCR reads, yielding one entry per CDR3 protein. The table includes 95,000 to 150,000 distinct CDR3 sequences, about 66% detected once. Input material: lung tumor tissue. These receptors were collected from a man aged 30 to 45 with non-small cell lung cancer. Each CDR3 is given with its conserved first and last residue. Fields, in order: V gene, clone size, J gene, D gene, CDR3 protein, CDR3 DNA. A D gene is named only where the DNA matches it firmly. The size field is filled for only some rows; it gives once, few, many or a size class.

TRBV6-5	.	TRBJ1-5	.	CASNDSYSNQAQHF	TGTGCCAGTAACGACTCCTATAGCAATCAGGCCCAGCATTTT
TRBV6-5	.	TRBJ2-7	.	CASSYLGDGSYEQYF	TGTGCCAGCAGTTACTTGGGGGACGGTTCCTACGAGCAGTACTTC
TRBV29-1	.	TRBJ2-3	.	CSDLRQDTDMQYF	TGCAGCGACCTCCGACAGGATACAGATATGCAGTATTTT
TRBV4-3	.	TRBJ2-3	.	CASNQTVTDTQYF	TGCGCCAGCAACCAGACAGTCACAGATACGCAGTATTTT
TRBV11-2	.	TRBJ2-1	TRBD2	CASSFITGGYNEQFF	TGTGCCAGCAGCTTTATCACGGGAGGGTATAATGAGCAGTTCTTC
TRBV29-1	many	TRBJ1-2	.	CSVEDPTQSGGYTF	TGCAGCGTTGAAGATCCCACGCAGTCTGGTGGCTACACCTTC
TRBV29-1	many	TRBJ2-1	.	CSAARYNEQFF	TGCAGCGCGGCGCGCTACAATGAGCAGTTCTTC
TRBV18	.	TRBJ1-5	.	CASRGNNQPQHF	TGTGCCAGCAGGGGTAACAATCAGCCCCAGCATTTT
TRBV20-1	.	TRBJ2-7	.	CSARTIDYKQYF	TGCAGTGCTCGGACTATCGACTACAAGCAGTACTTC
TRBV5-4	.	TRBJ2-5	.	CAAGSLETQYF	TGTGCCGCGGGTAGCCTGGAGACCCAGTACTTC
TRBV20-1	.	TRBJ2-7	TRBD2	CSTRDIGGRFHEQYF	TGCAGTACTAGAGATATTGGCGGGAGATTCCACGAGCAGTACTTC
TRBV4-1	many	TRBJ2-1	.	CASSPHLEFEQFF	TGCGCCAGCAGCCCCCATCTAGAATTTGAGCAGTTCTTC
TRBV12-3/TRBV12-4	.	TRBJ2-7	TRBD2	CVSSGTSGGGEQYF	TGTGTCAGCAGTGGGACTAGCGGAGGGGGCGAGCAGTATTTC
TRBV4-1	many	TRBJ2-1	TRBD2	CASSQDPRREGYNEQFF	TGCGCCAGCAGCCAAGATCCTAGGCGGGAGGGCTACAATGAGCAGTTCTTC
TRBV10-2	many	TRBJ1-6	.	CASSESSDNSPLHF	TGCGCCAGCAGTGAGTCGTCAGATAATTCACCCCTCCACTTT
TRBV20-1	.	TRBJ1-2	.	CSVPSSGGVVRHYGYIF	TGCAGTGTGCCATCGTCTGGTGGTGTCGTCAGGCACTATGGCTACATCTTC
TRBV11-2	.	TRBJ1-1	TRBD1	CARRALGQGGEAFF	TGTGCCAGGAGGGCCCTAGGACAGGGCGGTGAAGCTTTCTTT
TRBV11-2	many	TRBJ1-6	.	CASSVGPRALHF	TGTGCCAGCAGCGTGGGACCCAGGGCCCTCCACTTT
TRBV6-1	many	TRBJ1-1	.	CASSERFMNTEAFF	TGTGCCAGCAGTGAACGTTTCATGAACACTGAAGCTTTCTTT
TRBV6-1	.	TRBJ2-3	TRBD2	CARSGLAGGTDTQYF	TGTGCCAGAAGCGGACTAGCGGGAGGAACAGATACGCAGTATTTT
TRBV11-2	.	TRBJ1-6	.	CASSRYSSGTANSALHF	TGTGCCAGCAGCCGATACTCGTCAGGGACGGCTAATTCAGCCCTCCACTTT
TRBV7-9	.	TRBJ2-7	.	CASTRGRSKDEQYF	TGTGCCAGCACCCGGGGCAGGTCGAAGGACGAGCAGTACTTC
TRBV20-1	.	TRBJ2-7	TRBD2	CSATRTAGASYKQYF	TGCAGTGCTACTCGGACAGCGGGGGCATCCTACAAGCAGTACTTC
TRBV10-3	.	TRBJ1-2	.	CATQSGANYAYTF	TGTGCCACCCAGAGTGGAGCTAACTATGCCTACACCTTC
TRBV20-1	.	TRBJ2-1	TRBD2	CSARVRTSGRDNSYNERFF	TGCAGTGCTCGTGTTAGGACTAGCGGGAGAGATAACTCCTACAATGAGCGGTTCTTC
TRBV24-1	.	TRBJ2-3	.	CATSERATNAIDAQYF	TGTGCCACTAGTGAAAGAGCGACCAATGCCATAGATGCGCAGTATTTT
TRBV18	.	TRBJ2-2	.	CASSFGTNTGELFF	TGTGCCAGCTCATTCGGAACGAACACCGGGGAGCTGTTTTTT
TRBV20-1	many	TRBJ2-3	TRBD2	CSAPPLAGGPLDTQYF	TGCAGTGCCCCCCCCCTAGCGGGGGGGCCTTTAGATACGCAGTATTTT
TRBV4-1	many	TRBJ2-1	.	CASSQDRVVNEQFF	TGCGCCAGCAGCCAAGATCGGGTAGTAAATGAGCAGTTCTTC
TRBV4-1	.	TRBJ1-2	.	CATSQGSDGGTPWADGYTF	TGTGCCACCAGCCAAGGTTCGGACGGTGGGACTCCCTGGGCGGATGGCTACACCTTC
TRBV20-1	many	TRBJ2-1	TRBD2	CSASGLDNEQFF	TGCAGTGCTAGTGGACTAGACAATGAGCAGTTCTTC
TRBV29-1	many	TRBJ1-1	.	CSVKDLNTEAFF	TGCAGCGTTAAGGATTTGAACACTGAAGCTTTCTTT
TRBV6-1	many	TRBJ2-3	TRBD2	CASSEYERELTDTQYF	TGTGCCAGCAGTGAATACGAGCGGGAGCTCACAGATACGCAGTATTTT
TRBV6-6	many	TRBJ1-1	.	CASSRGGGTEAFF	TGTGCCAGCAGCCGAGGGGGGGGCACTGAAGCTTTCTTT
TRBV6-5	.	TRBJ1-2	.	CGSSQERGGYGYTF	TGTGGCAGCAGCCAGGAACGGGGGGGCTATGGCTACACCTTC
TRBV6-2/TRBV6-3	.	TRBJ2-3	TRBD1	CISSYDAGGSTQYF	TGTATCAGCAGTTACGACGCAGGGGGCTCTACGCAGTATTTT
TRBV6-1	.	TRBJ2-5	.	CASDIGEETQYF	TGTGCCAGTGACATAGGGGAGGAGACCCAGTACTTC
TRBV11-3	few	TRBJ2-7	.	CASGLEGEREYNEQYF	TGTGCCAGCGGCTTAGAGGGGGAACGGGAGTACAATGAGCAGTACTTC
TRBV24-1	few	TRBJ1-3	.	CATRPHREDSGNTIYF	TGTGCCACCAGGCCCCATAGGGAGGACTCTGGAAACACCATATATTTT
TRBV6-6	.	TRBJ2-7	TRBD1	CANNLIRDRDSYEQYF	TGTGCCAACAATTTAATCCGGGACAGGGACTCCTACGAGCAGTACTTC
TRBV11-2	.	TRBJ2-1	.	CASSKDLVSFNEQFF	TGTGCCAGCAGCAAGGATCTAGTCTCCTTCAATGAGCAGTTCTTC
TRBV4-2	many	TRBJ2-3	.	CASSQDPGVGTDTQYF	TGTGCCAGCAGCCAAGATCCAGGGGTAGGCACAGATACGCAGTATTTT